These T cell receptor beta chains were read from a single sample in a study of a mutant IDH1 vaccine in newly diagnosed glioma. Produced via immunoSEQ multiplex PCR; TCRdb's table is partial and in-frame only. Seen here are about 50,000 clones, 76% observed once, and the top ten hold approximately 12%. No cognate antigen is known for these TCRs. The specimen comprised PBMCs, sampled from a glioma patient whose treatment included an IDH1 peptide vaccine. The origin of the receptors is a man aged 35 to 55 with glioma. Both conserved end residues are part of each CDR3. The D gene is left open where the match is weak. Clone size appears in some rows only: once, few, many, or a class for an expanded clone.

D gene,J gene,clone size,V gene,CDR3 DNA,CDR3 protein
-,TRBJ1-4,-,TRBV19,TGTGCCAGTAGTACTTTAATCACAGTCGATAATGAAAAACTGTTTTTT,CASSTLITVDNEKLFF
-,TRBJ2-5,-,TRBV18,TGTGCCAGCTCACCACCAGCGTTACAAGAGACCCAGTACTTC,CASSPPALQETQYF
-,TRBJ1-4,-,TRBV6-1,TGTGCCAGCACAGGGTCCCGCGAAAAACTGTTTTTT,CASTGSREKLFF
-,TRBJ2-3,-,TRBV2,TGTGCCAGCAGCATACACAGGGGGGGGGATACGCAGTATTTT,CASSIHRGGDTQYF
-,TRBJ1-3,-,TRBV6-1,TGTGCCAGCAGTGACAACAGGCAGTCTGGAAACACCATATATTTT,CASSDNRQSGNTIYF
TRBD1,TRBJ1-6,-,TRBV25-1,TGTGCCAGCAGCTCCCCCGGGACAGGGTGGAATTCACCCCTCCACTTT,CASSSPGTGWNSPLHF
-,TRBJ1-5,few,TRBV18,TGTGCCAGCTCACCACGAGGGCTGACGGGTCAGCCCCAGCATTTT,CASSPRGLTGQPQHF
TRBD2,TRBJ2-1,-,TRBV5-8,TGTGCCAGCAGCCGGGGGCAGAGGCTAGCGGGAGTAGTTGAGCAGTTCTTC,CASSRGQRLAGVVEQFF
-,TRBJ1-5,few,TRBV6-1,TGTGCCAGCAGTGAAGCCCCGGGGGGGCCGAATCAGCCCCAGCATTTT,CASSEAPGGPNQPQHF
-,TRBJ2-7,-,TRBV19,TGTGCCAGTAGTATACCAGGGAGCGACGAGCAGTACTTC,CASSIPGSDEQYF
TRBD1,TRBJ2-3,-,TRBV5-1,TGCGCCAGCAGGGACAGGGGGCAGGCAGATACGCAGTATTTT,CASRDRGQADTQYF
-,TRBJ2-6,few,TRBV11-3,TGTGCCAGCAGCTTAGCCCGGAGGCGGACAGGGGCCAACGTCCTGACTTTC,CASSLARRRTGANVLTF
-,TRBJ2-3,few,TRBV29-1,TGCAGCGTTGGCGGGCAGGGGACAGATACGCAGTATTTT,CSVGGQGTDTQYF
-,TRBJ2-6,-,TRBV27,TGTGCCAGCAGTGCTAACTCTGGGGCCAACGTCCTGACTTTC,CASSANSGANVLTF
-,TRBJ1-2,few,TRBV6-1,TGTGCCAGCAGTGAATCGGGCCCTGAAGCCTATGGCTACACCTTC,CASSESGPEAYGYTF
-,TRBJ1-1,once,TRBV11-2,TGTGCCAGCAGCTCGTTGATCTTAAGGGCTGAAGCTTTCTTT,CASSSLILRAEAFF
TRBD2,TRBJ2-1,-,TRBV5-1,TGCGCCAGCAGCTTGGGACTAGCGGCTTTCTCCTCCTACAATGAGCAGTTCTTC,CASSLGLAAFSSYNEQFF
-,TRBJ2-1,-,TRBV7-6,TGTGCCAGCAGCTTAGGGCCAGGGGTGGCCCACAATGAGCAGTTCTTC,CASSLGPGVAHNEQFF
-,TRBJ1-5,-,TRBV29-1,TGCAGCGTTGGGGCCGATAGCAATCAGCCCCAGCATTTT,CSVGADSNQPQHF
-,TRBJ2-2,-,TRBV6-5,TGTGCCAGCAAGGGGGGGAGGGATTTGTCCGGGGAGCTGTTTTTT,CASKGGRDLSGELFF
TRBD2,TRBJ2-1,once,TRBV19,TGTGCCAGTCATAGGGCGGGTACGGGAGGGAGCAATGAGCAGTTCTTC,CASHRAGTGGSNEQFF
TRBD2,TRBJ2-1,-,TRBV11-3,TGTGCCAGCAGCTTAGGATTCTCTAGCGGGCTTACTGGGGGTGAGCAGTTCTTC,CASSLGFSSGLTGGEQFF
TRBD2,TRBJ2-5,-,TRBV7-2,TGTGCCAGCAGCTCAAGGACTAGCGGGAATCGGAGAGAGACCCAGTACTTC,CASSSRTSGNRRETQYF